Presented here are 27 T cell receptor beta chains from one specimen sequenced in a study of cytomegalovirus exposure and HLA in healthy donors. Profiled with immunoSEQ multiplex PCR; TCRdb holds only in-frame clones, not every one. The sample holds approximately 150,000 clones, more than 85% seen once. Sequencing was done on a sample of PBMCs. The receptor set was obtained from a man aged 18 to 35 in good health and CMV-seronegative.

This chain joins TRBV11-2 and TRBJ2-3, with 11 bases fitting TRBD2. In germline, CDR1 is SGHAT, CDR2 FQNNGV. The CDR3 totals 19 residues. Trimming cost V 0 bases and J 2 bases; bases outside gene matches: 10. The CDR3 DNA sequence: TGTGCCAGCAGCTTAGATCGGGCTAGCGGGAGGAGTGACACAGATACGCAGTATTTT. Amino acid sequence: CASSLDRASGRSDTDTQYF. The full variable domain, in which reference TRBV11-2 and TRBJ2-3 provide the parts outside the CDR3, is EAGVAQSPRYKIIEKRQSVAFWCNPISGHATLYWYQQILGQGPKLLIQFQNNGVVDDSQLPKDRFSAERLKGVDSTLKIQPAKLEDSAVYLCASSLDRASGRSDTDTQYFGPGTRLTVL.

This clone appeared a few times. V is TRBV11-2 and J is TRBJ2-7; 11 bases fit TRBD2. The CDR3 sequence is 15 residues long. The germline V gene encodes CDR1 SGHAT and CDR2 FQNNGV. Trimming took 5 bases from V and 0 from J; bases not matched to a gene: 3. CDR3 DNA sequence: TGTGCCAGCAGCCGTACTAGCGGGAGCTCCTACGAGCAGTACTTC. It codes for CASSRTSGSSYEQYF.

This chain uses TRBV19 with TRBJ1-6; tentatively, D is TRBD1 (6 bases). V gave up 7 bases and J gave up 5 bases, with 12 bases separating them. Germline V lookup: CDR1 LNHDA, CDR2 SQIVND (reference sequence). The CDR3 contains 14 residues. CDR3 region: CASTKDRNNSPLHF. The CDR3 nucleotides read TGTGCCAGTACCAAGGACAGAAATAATTCACCCCTCCACTTT.

The gene calls are TRBV5-1 and TRBJ2-2, with 7 bases fitting TRBD2. This CDR3 contains 16 residues. V trimming: 6 bases; J trimming: 2 bases; junction bases outside the gene matches: 10. Germline V gives CDR1 SGHRS, CDR2 YFSETQ. The CDR3 region is CASNTGPSGNTGELFF. CDR3 sequence (DNA): TGCGCCAGCAATACGGGGCCTAGCGGAAACACCGGGGAGCTGTTTTTT.

The chain is built from TRBV5-1 and TRBJ2-5, with D unresolved. V dropped 6 bases and J dropped 1 base, with 4 bases sitting between them. Germline CDR1 and CDR2: SGHRS and YFSETQ. The CDR3 has 11 residues. The CDR3 DNA reads TGCGCCAGCACCATCCAAGAGACCCAGTACTTC. Translated, it gives CASTIQETQYF.

CDR3 in amino acids: CASSKNGQNEQYV. The CDR3 DNA reads as TGTGCCAGCAGTAAAAACGGACAGAACGAGCAGTACGTC. J is TRBJ2-7 and V is TRBV6-1; D is perhaps TRBD1 (6 bases). V was trimmed by 5 bases and J by 5 bases, leaving 13 bases between them. Germline values: CDR1 MNHNS, CDR2 SASEGT. The CDR3 consists of 13 residues.

The rearrangement uses TRBV30 and TRBJ2-1, with TRBD1 as a possible D gene (6 bases). V was cut by 0 bases and J by 7 bases, with 10 bases left in between. The V gene's germline CDR1 is GTSNPN and CDR2 SVGIG (reference sequence). The CDR3 has 13 amino acids. The CDR3 is CAWSVGRGNEQFF. DNA of the CDR3: TGTGCCTGGAGTGTAGGTAGGGGGAATGAGCAGTTCTTC.

This clone was picked up one time. J is TRBJ2-5 and V is TRBV12-5; the D gene is possibly TRBD1 (5 bases). V was shortened by 5 bases and J by 4 bases, with 14 bases between the two germline ends. Germline CDR1 LGHNT, CDR2 FRNRAP. The CDR3 has 14 residues. In nucleotides, the CDR3 is TGTGCTAGTGGTCGAAACAGGACGGGAGAGACCCAGTACTTC. The encoded protein is CASGRNRTGETQYF.

The chain combines TRBV7-9 with TRBJ1-4; D call uncertain. V gave up 2 bases and J gave up 10 bases, with 8 bases separating them. In germline, CDR1 is SEHNR, CDR2 FQNEAQ (reference sequence). The CDR3 is 12 amino acids. The CDR3 sequence: CASSLQVGKLFF. CDR3 DNA sequence: TGTGCCAGCAGCTTACAGGTCGGAAAACTGTTTTTT.

The chain combines TRBV7-9 with TRBJ1-3; D is uncertain. Germline loops: CDR1 SEHNR, CDR2 FQNEAQ (reference sequence). V was pared by 0 bases and J by 2 bases, with 14 bases between. The CDR3 is made up of 17 amino acids. This CDR3 is CASSLARRGRAGNTIYF. The CDR3 bases are TGTGCCAGCAGCTTAGCCCGCCGGGGTAGGGCTGGAAACACCATATATTTT.

This chain connects TRBV7-9 to TRBJ2-3, with a possible D match to TRBD2 (6 bases). Germline loops: CDR1 SEHNR, CDR2 FQNEAQ (reference sequence). The ends were cut back, 5 bases at V and 3 bases at J, with 18 bases in the middle. This CDR3 region has 16 residues. The CDR3: CASSKGQAGRTDTQYF. The CDR3 DNA reads TGTGCCAGCAGCAAAGGGCAGGCAGGGAGGACAGATACGCAGTATTTT.

The rearrangement links TRBV10-3 to TRBJ2-1; 12 bases agree with TRBD2. Germline assignment: CDR1 ENHRY and CDR2 SYGVKD. The trim removed 0 bases at V and 1 base at J, leaving 7 bases unmatched. This CDR3 is built from 19 residues. The CDR3 spells CAISESWTSGTRSYNEQFF. CDR3 coding DNA: TGTGCCATCAGTGAGTCATGGACTAGCGGGACGAGGTCCTACAATGAGCAGTTCTTC.

The chain employs TRBV6-1 and TRBJ1-2; no clear D gene. The CDR3 is made up of 14 amino acids. Germline lookup yields CDR1 MNHNS and CDR2 SASEGT. The V end lost 3 bases, the J end lost 1 base, and 9 bases lay between the germline ends. For the CDR3, the DNA is TGTGCCAGCAGTGATGCAGTCCTTAACTATGGCTACACCTTC. Its protein product is CASSDAVLNYGYTF.

The chain joins TRBV9 to TRBJ2-7; 7 nucleotides match TRBD1. Losses at the gene ends were 3 bases for V and 3 bases for J; bases not matched to a gene: 9. CDR3 size: 15 residues. Germline loops: CDR1 SGDLS, CDR2 YYNGEE. This chain's CDR3 is CASSARGSAHYEQYF. The CDR3 coding sequence is TGTGCCAGCAGCGCCAGGGGGTCGGCACACTACGAGCAGTACTTC.

The chain's CDR3 is CASSPRGQLNEKLFF. CDR3 DNA sequence: TGTGCCAGCAGCCCGCGGGGACAGCTGAATGAAAAACTGTTTTTT. The genes are TRBV9 and TRBJ1-4; TRBD1 agrees at 7 bases. There are 15 residues in the CDR3. Germline V gene lookup returns CDR1 SGDLS and CDR2 YYNGEE. The V and J ends lost 4 bases and 5 bases, in that order; junction bases with no gene match: 8.

This clone is a singleton in its sample. The V gene is TRBV11-2, the J gene TRBJ1-1; D gene ambiguous. The CDR3 length is 12 residues. With 6 bases removed from V and 4 bases from J, the gap between germline ends came to 9 bases. Germline values: CDR1 SGHAT, CDR2 FQNNGV. The CDR3 region has the DNA TGTGCCAGCAGTCGACTTGGCACTGAAGCTTTCTTT. It is translated as CASSRLGTEAFF.

CDR3 region: CASSKEDRHTEAFF. The CDR3 coding sequence is TGTGCCAGCAGCAAGGAGGACAGACACACTGAAGCTTTCTTT. The chain combines TRBV6-5 with TRBJ1-1; D may be TRBD1 (6 bases). This CDR3 has 14 amino acids. Germline lookup yields CDR1 MNHEY and CDR2 SVGAGI. Trimming cost V 6 bases and J 3 bases, with 14 bases left between them.

This clone was recorded a few times. The J gene is TRBJ2-2, the V gene TRBV9; TRBD2 aligns across 9 bases. Trimming cost V 0 bases and J 3 bases; bases outside gene matches: 3. The CDR3 runs 16 residues. The germline V gene encodes CDR1 SGDLS and CDR2 YYNGEE. Written as DNA, the CDR3 is TGTGCCAGCAGCGTAGTTAGCGGGGGCGACACCGGGGAGCTGTTTTTT. Translated, it gives CASSVVSGGDTGELFF. The full variable domain, its missing parts supplied by reference TRBV9 and TRBJ2-2, is DSGVTQTPKHLITATGQRVTLRCSPRSGDLSVYWYQQSLDQGLQFLIQYYNGEERAKGNILERFSAQQFPDLHSELNLSSLELGDSALYFCASSVVSGGDTGELFFGEGSRLTVL.

For the CDR3, the DNA is TGTGCCTGGACGGGGGGAACGGATCAGCCCCAGCATTTT. This translates into CAWTGGTDQPQHF. This rearrangement joins TRBV30 to TRBJ1-5, with D perhaps matching TRBD1 (5 bases). V dropped 4 bases and J dropped 5 bases, with 12 bases sitting between them. CDR3 length: 13 amino acids. Germline loops: CDR1 GTSNPN, CDR2 SVGIG (reference sequence).

This chain joins TRBV6-1 and TRBJ1-1; a weak D match, TRBD1 (6 bases). Germline lookup yields CDR1 MNHNS and CDR2 SASEGT. The CDR3 has 18 amino acids. Trimming removed 2 bases at V and 3 bases at J, with 22 bases between. This chain's CDR3 is CASSEFHHRVGLDTEAFF. The CDR3 nucleotides are TGTGCCAGCAGTGAATTCCATCACAGGGTAGGTTTGGACACTGAAGCTTTCTTT.

V usage is TRBV9 and J usage is TRBJ2-3; unclear D gene. Per germline, CDR1 SGDLS and CDR2 YYNGEE. This CDR3 is built from 12 residues. V was trimmed by 2 bases and J by 3 bases, leaving 4 bases between them. Here the CDR3 DNA reads TGTGCCAGCAGCGTCATGACAGATACGCAGTATTTT. Amino acid sequence: CASSVMTDTQYF.

CDR3 amino acids: CASSEYVNRSGRIRSYEQYV. The CDR3 DNA reads as TGCGCCAGCAGTGAGTACGTTAATAGGAGCGGGAGAATCAGATCCTACGAGCAGTACGTC. This chain uses TRBV10-1 with TRBJ2-7; 8 positions match TRBD2. Germline V gene sequence: CDR1 WNHNN, CDR2 SYGVQD (reference sequence). J gave up 1 base and V 1 base, and 18 bases lay outside the gene matches. The CDR3 is 20 amino acids.

The gene calls are TRBV10-2 and TRBJ1-1; D perhaps matches TRBD1 (6 bases). V lost 5 bases and J 1 base, leaving 17 bases between the germline ends. From germline, CDR1 is WSHSY and CDR2 SAAADI. This CDR3 has 16 amino acids. CDR3 in amino acids: CASSPLDGTQNTEAFF. The DNA for the CDR3 is TGCGCCAGCAGTCCTCTCGACGGGACACAGAACACTGAAGCTTTCTTT.

A single count supports this clone. The chain couples TRBV2 to TRBJ1-5, with D perhaps matching TRBD1 (6 bases). Trimming took off 5 bases at V and 5 bases at J, with 16 bases between the two ends. Germline assignment: CDR1 SNHLY and CDR2 FYNNEI. The CDR3 covers 15 residues. The CDR3 spells CASSMQEAGDQPQHF. The CDR3 nucleotides are TGTGCCAGCAGTATGCAAGAGGCAGGGGATCAGCCCCAGCATTTT.

V is TRBV5-1 and J is TRBJ1-4, with 7 bases matching TRBD1. Germline V gene lookup returns CDR1 SGHRS and CDR2 YFSETQ. The CDR3 sequence is 14 residues long. V dropped 3 bases and J dropped 4; count of bases not matched to a gene: 3. For the CDR3, the DNA is TGCGCCAGCAGCTCAGGGGGGAGTAATGAAAAACTGTTTTTT. Translation gives CASSSGGSNEKLFF.

The chain carries TRBV5-1 and TRBJ1-4; 8 nucleotides agree with TRBD1. The ends lost 4 bases at V and 6 bases at J; junction bases unmatched: 14. CDR1 SGHRS and CDR2 YFSETQ come from the germline V gene. This CDR3 spans 17 amino acids. CDR3 in DNA: TGCGCCAGCAGCCTCGTCCCGGGACAGGATCGGGATGAAAAACTGTTTTTT. Residues: CASSLVPGQDRDEKLFF.

This clone is a singleton in its sample. V and J are TRBV7-9 and TRBJ2-3, with 7 bases aligning to TRBD2. This CDR3 has 15 amino acids. Losses at the gene ends were 8 bases for V and 3 bases for J; bases not matched to a gene: 11. The germline V gene has CDR1 SEHNR and CDR2 FQNEAQ (reference sequence). The CDR3 DNA reads as TGTGCCAGCCTTAGGTCGGGAGGATGGACAGATACGCAGTATTTT. As protein: CASLRSGGWTDTQYF.